This T cell receptor beta chain emerged from a study of cytomegalovirus exposure and HLA in healthy donors. The CDR3 is 15 residues long. With 5 bases clipped from V and 6 bases from J, the junction kept 9 bases outside the gene matches. Germline CDR1 and CDR2: SEHNR and FQNEAQ (reference sequence). Study-level results: TCR beta chains numbering some 160 were designated cytomegalovirus-associated. V- and J-gene trimming in TCR beta was tied to a missense DCLRE1C variant by an analysis performed later. Later on, an analysis tied 15,000 to 20,000 TCR beta sequences to HLA alleles at 0.05 false discovery rate. Among the most significant clusters, several appeared linked to common viral pathogens in a later analysis.

A remark on this clone: Its antigen is undetermined.

This PCR relied on a set of 60 Vbeta primers and 13 Jbeta primers. Sequenced by immunoSEQ multiplex PCR; TCRdb stores in-frame clones only, minus some. The table records approximately 170,000 clones, around 63% of them present only once. This clonotype was sampled from a woman aged 18 to 35 in good health and CMV-seropositive. The chain has TRBV7-9 and TRBJ2-3; 9 positions agree with TRBD1. The material sequenced was PBMCs. The CDR3, as DNA: TGTGCCAGCAGCGCCGGACAGGGGATGGTGGATACGCAGTATTTT. It encodes CASSAGQGMVDTQYF.